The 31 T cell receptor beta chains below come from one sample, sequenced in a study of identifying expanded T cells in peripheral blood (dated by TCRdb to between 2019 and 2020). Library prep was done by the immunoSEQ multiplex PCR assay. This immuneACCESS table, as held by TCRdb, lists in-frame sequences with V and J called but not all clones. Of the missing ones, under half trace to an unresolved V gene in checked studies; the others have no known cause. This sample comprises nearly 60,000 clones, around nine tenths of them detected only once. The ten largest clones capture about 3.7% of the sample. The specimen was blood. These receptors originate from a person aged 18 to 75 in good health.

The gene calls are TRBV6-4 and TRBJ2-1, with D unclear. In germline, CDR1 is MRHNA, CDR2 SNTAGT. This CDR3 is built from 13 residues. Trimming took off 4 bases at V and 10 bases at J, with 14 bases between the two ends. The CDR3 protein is CASSVNPGGEQFF. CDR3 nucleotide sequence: TGTGCCAGCAGTGTGAACCCGGGCGGAGAGCAGTTCTTC.

The CDR3 DNA reads TGTGCCAGCAGTTCCGGACTCACCTACGAGCAGTACTTC. It translates to CASSSGLTYEQYF. The V and J genes are TRBV6-1 and TRBJ2-7; D is possibly TRBD2 (5 bases). This CDR3 comprises 13 residues. Germline CDR1 reads MNHNS; CDR2 reads SASEGT. Trimming pared 5 bases from V and 2 bases from J, leaving 10 bases between.

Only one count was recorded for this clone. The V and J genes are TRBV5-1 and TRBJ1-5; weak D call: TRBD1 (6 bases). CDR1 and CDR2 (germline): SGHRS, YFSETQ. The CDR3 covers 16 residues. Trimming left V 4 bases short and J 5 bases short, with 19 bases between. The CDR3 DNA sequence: TGCGCCAGCAGCGCGGGCTGGCGGGGGCCCGATCAGCCCCAGCATTTT. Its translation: CASSAGWRGPDQPQHF.

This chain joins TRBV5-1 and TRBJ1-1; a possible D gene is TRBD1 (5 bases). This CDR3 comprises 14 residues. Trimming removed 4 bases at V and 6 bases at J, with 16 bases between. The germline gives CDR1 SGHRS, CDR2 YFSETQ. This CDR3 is CASSPRGPPAEAFF. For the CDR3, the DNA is TGCGCCAGCAGCCCGAGGGGTCCGCCCGCTGAAGCTTTCTTT.

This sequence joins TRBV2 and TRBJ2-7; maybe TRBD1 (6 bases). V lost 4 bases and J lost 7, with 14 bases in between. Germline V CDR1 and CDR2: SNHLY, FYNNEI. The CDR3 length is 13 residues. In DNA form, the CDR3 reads TGTGCCAGCAGTGGGTTGACAGGCGGGGAGCAGTACTTC. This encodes CASSGLTGGEQYF. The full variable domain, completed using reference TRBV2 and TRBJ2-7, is EPEVTQTPSHQVTQMGQEVILRCVPISNHLYFYWYRQILGQKVEFLVSFYNNEISEKSEIFDDQFSVERPDGSNFTLKIRSTKLEDSAMYFCASSGLTGGEQYFGPGTRLTVT.

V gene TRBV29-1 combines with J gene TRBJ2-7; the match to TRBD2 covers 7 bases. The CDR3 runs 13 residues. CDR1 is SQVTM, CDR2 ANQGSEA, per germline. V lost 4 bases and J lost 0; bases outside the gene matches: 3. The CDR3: CSVGAGASYEQYF. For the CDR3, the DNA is TGCAGCGTTGGGGCGGGAGCCTCCTACGAGCAGTACTTC.

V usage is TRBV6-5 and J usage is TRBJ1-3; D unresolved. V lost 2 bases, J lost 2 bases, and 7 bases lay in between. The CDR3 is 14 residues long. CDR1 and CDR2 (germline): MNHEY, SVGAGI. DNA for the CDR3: TGTGCCAGCAGTTACGCGGGGACTGGAAACACCATATATTTT. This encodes CASSYAGTGNTIYF.

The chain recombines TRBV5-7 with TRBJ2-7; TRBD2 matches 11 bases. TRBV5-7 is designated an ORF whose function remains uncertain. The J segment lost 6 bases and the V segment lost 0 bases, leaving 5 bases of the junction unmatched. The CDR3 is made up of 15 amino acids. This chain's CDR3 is CASSLVSLAGGEQYF. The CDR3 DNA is TGTGCCAGCAGCTTGGTTAGCCTAGCGGGGGGCGAGCAGTACTTC.

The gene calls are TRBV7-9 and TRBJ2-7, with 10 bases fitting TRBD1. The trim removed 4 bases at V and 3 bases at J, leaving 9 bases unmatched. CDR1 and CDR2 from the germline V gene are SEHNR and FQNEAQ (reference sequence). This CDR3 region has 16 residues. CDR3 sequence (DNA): TGTGCCAGCAGCTCCCTGGGGACAGGGGCTTTCTACGAGCAGTACTTC. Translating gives CASSSLGTGAFYEQYF.

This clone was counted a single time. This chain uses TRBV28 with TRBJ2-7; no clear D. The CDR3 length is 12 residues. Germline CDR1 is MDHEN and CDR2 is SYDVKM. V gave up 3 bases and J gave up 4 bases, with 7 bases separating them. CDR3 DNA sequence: TGTGCCAGCAGTTTTGAGCGATACGAGCAGTACTTC. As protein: CASSFERYEQYF.

CDR3 nucleotide sequence: TGTGCCAGCAGTTTACAGGGCCTTGGGGGGTACTATGGCTACACCTTC. Its protein is CASSLQGLGGYYGYTF. The V and J genes are TRBV6-6 and TRBJ1-2; possibly TRBD1 for D (6 bases). Trimming removed 4 bases from V and 3 bases from J, with 18 bases in between. CDR1 is MNHNY and CDR2 is SVGAGI in the germline V gene (reference sequence). This CDR3 has 16 amino acids.

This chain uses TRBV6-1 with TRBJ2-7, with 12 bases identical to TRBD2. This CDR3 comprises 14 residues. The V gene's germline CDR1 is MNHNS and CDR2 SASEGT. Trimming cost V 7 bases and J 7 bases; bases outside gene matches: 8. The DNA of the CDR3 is TGTGCCAGCAAAGGACTAGCGGGAACGAGTGAGCAGTACTTC. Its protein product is CASKGLAGTSEQYF.

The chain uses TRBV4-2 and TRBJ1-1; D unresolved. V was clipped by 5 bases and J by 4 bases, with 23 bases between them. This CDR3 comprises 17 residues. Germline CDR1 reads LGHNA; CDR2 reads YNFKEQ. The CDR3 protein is CASSTRSGGEGITEAFF. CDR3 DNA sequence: TGTGCCAGCAGCACGCGGAGCGGTGGGGAAGGGATCACTGAAGCTTTCTTT.

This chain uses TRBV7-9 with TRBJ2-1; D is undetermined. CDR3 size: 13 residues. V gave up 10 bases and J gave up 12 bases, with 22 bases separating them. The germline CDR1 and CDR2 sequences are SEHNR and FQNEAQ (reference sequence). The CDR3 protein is CAISLDPRPSQFF. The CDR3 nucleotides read TGTGCCATCTCCCTAGATCCCCGACCCTCGCAGTTCTTC.

The CDR3 region has the DNA TGTGCCAGCACCCCGGCGAGGGCCGGGGAGACCCAGTACTTC. Translated: CASTPARAGETQYF. V is TRBV11-2 and J is TRBJ2-5, with D possibly matching TRBD2 (5 bases). The CDR3 runs 14 residues. Germline V gene lookup returns CDR1 SGHAT and CDR2 FQNNGV. V shed 7 bases and J shed 5 bases, with 17 bases lying between them.

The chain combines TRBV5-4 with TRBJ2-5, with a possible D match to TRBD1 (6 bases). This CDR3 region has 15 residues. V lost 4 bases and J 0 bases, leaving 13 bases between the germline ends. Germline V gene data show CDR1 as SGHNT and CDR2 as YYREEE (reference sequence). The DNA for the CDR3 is TGTGCCAGCAGCCTCGACAGGCCTTACCAAGAGACCCAGTACTTC. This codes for CASSLDRPYQETQYF.

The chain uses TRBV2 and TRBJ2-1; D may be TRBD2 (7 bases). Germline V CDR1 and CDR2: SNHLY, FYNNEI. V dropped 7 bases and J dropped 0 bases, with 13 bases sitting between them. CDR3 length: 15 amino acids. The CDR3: CASINRGGSYNEQFF. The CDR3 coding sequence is TGTGCCAGCATTAATAGGGGGGGCTCCTACAATGAGCAGTTCTTC.

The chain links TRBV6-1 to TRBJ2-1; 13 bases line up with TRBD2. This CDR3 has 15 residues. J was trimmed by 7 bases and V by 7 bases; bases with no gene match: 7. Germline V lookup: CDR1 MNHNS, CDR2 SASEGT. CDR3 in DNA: TGTGCCAGCACCCGACTAGCGGGAGGAGGGAATGAGCAGTTCTTC. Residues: CASTRLAGGGNEQFF.

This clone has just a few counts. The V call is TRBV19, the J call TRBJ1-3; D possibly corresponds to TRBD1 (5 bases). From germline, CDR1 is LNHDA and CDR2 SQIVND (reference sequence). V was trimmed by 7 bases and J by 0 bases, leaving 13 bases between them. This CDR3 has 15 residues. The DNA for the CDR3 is TGTGCCAGTATGGGGGAGCGCCTCTCTGGAAACACCATATATTTT. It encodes CASMGERLSGNTIYF.

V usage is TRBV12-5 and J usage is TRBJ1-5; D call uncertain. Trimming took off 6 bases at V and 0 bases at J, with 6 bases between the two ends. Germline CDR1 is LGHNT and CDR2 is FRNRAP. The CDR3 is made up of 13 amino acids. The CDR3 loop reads CASGAYSNQPQHF. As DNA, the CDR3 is TGTGCTAGTGGGGCGTATAGCAATCAGCCCCAGCATTTT. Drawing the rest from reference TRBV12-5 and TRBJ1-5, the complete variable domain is DARVTQTPRHKVTEMGQEVTMRCQPILGHNTVFWYRQTMMQGLELLAYFRNRAPLDDSGMPKDRFSAEMPDATLATLKIQPSEPRDSAVYFCASGAYSNQPQHFGDGTRLSIL.

The CDR3 coding sequence is TGCGCCAGCAGCTTATTGACAGGGGCCAACAATGAGCAGTTCTTC. Translated: CASSLLTGANNEQFF. The rearrangement joins TRBV5-1 to TRBJ2-1, with 8 positions matching TRBD1. The CDR3 contains 15 residues. CDR1 is SGHRS and CDR2 is YFSETQ in the germline V gene. Trimming cost V 2 bases and J 5 bases; bases outside gene matches: 6.

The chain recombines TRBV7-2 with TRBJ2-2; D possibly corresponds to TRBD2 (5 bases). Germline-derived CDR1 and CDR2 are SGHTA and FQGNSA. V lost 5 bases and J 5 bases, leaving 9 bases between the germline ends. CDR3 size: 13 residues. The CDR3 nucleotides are TGTGCCAGCAGCGAGCGGAGGACCGGGGAGCTGTTTTTT. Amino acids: CASSERRTGELFF. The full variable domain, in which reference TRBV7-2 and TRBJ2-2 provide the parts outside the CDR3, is GAGVSQSPSNKVTEKGKDVELRCDPISGHTALYWYRQSLGQGLEFLIYFQGNSAPDKSGLPSDRFSAERTGGSVSTLTIQRTQQEDSAVYLCASSERRTGELFFGEGSRLTVL.

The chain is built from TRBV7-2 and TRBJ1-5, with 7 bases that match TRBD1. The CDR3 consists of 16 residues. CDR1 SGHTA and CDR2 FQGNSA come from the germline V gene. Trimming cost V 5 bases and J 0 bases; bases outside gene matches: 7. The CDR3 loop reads CASSPRQGNSNQPQHF. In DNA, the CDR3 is TGTGCCAGCAGCCCCCGACAGGGAAATAGCAATCAGCCCCAGCATTTT.

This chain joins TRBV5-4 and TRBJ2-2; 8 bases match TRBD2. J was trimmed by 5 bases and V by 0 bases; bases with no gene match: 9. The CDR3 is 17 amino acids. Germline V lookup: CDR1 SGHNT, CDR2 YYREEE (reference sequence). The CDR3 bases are TGTGCCAGCAGCTTGGGGGTCGGGACTAGTCGGACCGGGGAGCTGTTTTTT. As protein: CASSLGVGTSRTGELFF.

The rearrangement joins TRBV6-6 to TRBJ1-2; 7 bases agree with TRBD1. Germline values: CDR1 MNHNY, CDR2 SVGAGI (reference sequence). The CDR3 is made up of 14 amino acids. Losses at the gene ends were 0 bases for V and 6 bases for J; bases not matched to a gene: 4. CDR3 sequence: CASSYSEGADGYTF. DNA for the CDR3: TGTGCCAGCAGTTACTCGGAGGGGGCGGATGGCTACACCTTC.

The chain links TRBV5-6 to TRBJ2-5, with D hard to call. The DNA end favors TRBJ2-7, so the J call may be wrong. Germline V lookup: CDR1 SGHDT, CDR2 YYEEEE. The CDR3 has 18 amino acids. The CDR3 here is CASSTVVRRTAADYEQYF. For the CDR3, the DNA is TGTGCCAGCAGCACTGTGGTGAGGCGAACGGCGGCAGACTACGAGCAGTACTTC.

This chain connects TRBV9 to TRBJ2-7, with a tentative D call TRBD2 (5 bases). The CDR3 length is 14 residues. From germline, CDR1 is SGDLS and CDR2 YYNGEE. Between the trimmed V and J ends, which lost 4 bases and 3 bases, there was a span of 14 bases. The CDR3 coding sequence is TGTGCCAGCAGCCCCCGAGGGCGCGGCTACGAGCAGTACTTC. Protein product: CASSPRGRGYEQYF.

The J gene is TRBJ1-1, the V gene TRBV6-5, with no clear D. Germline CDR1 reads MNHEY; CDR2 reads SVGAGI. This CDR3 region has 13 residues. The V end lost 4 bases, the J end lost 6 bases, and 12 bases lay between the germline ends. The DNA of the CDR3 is TGTGCCAGCAGTTTCCGGCCGCGGGCTGAAGCTTTCTTT. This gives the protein CASSFRPRAEAFF.

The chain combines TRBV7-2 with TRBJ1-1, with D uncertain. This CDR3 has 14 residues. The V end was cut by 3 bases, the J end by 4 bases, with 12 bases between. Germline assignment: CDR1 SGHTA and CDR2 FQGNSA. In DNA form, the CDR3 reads TGTGCCAGCAGCTTGTTTGGACCCGGCACTGAAGCTTTCTTT. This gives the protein CASSLFGPGTEAFF.

Here the CDR3 reads CASSLQTVPYEQYF. As DNA, the CDR3 is TGTGCCAGCAGTCTCCAGACAGTACCATACGAGCAGTACTTC. The chain combines TRBV27 with TRBJ2-7; TRBD1 is a possible D gene (5 bases). Germline CDR1 reads MNHEY; CDR2 reads SMNVEV (reference sequence). This CDR3 is 14 amino acids long. Trimming left V 5 bases short and J 4 bases short, with 15 bases between.

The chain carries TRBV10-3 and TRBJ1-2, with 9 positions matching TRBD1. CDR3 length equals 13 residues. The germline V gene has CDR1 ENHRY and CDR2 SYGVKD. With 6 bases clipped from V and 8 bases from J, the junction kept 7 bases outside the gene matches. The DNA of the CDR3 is TGTGCCATCAGACAACGGGACAGGGCCGGCTACACCTTC. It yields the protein CAIRQRDRAGYTF.